These 13 T cell receptor beta chains came from one sample sequenced in a study of CD8+ T cells in alopecia areata. Treatment indicated: oral pan-JAK inhibitor, 5-10 mg twice daily. Following extraction, RNA underwent reverse transcription to cDNA, which served as the sequencing template. Profiling relied on immunoSEQ multiplex PCR, and the TCRdb table lists in-frame clones only, not all of them. The data contain about 160,000 clones, approximately 65% of them singletons. The material was CD4+ T cells sorted from blood, obtained at week 4, from a patient treated with tofacitinib. Receptor source: a human donor with alopecia areata.

The CDR3 reads CAWSMGLGNQPQHF. The CDR3 DNA reads TGTGCCTGGAGTATGGGCTTGGGCAATCAGCCCCAGCATTTT. The genes are TRBV30 and TRBJ1-5; no firm D call. CDR1 and CDR2 from the germline V gene are GTSNPN and SVGIG (reference sequence). Trimming left V 2 bases short and J 2 bases short, with 10 bases between. The CDR3 loop spans 14 amino acids.

The chain couples TRBV4-3 to TRBJ2-5; maybe TRBD2 (5 bases). The CDR3 spans 13 residues. The V end lost 1 base, the J end lost 5 bases, and 8 bases lay between the germline ends. Germline V gene lookup returns CDR1 LGHNA and CDR2 YSLEER. CDR3 bases: TGCGCCAGCAGCCAAGGGCGGGCGGAGACCCAGTACTTC. This translates into CASSQGRAETQYF.

This clone is a singleton in its sample. The chain joins TRBV19 to TRBJ1-2, with D tentatively TRBD1 (6 bases). Germline V gene lookup returns CDR1 LNHDA and CDR2 SQIVND (reference sequence). The CDR3 has 12 residues. The V and J ends lost 7 bases and 7 bases respectively, with 13 bases between them. CDR3 sequence reads: CASTFGGGGYTF. CDR3 DNA sequence: TGTGCCAGTACCTTCGGAGGGGGTGGCTACACCTTC.

This clone was detected only a few times. This chain links TRBV5-4 with TRBJ2-5; D gene unclear. The V end was cut by 1 base, the J end by 0 bases, with 13 bases between. Germline V CDR1 and CDR2: SGHNT, YYREEE (reference sequence). The CDR3 consists of 16 residues. This CDR3 is CASSLIRNSNQETQYF. As DNA, the CDR3 is TGTGCCAGCAGCTTGATACGGAATTCCAACCAAGAGACCCAGTACTTC.

The chain couples TRBV30 to TRBJ2-2; perhaps TRBD1 as D (5 bases). This CDR3 has 16 amino acids. V lost 3 bases to trimming and J lost 4 bases, with 18 bases between them. CDR1 is GTSNPN, CDR2 SVGIG, per germline (reference sequence). The DNA for the CDR3 is TGTGCCTGGAGACTCTCGACAGTTTCGACCACCGGGGAGCTGTTTTTT. Amino acids: CAWRLSTVSTTGELFF.

The chain carries TRBV6-5 and TRBJ2-5; 10 bases align to TRBD1. The CDR3 has 15 amino acids. Germline CDR1 and CDR2: MNHEY and SVGAGI. The ends lost 4 bases at V and 5 bases at J; junction bases unmatched: 7. CDR3 residues: CASSSPGQGVETQYF. Here the CDR3 DNA reads TGTGCCAGCAGTTCCCCCGGACAGGGGGTCGAGACCCAGTACTTC.

Here the CDR3 reads CSVKRQGAWETQYF. The CDR3 DNA reads TGCAGCGTAAAAAGACAGGGGGCCTGGGAGACCCAGTACTTC. J is TRBJ2-5 and V is TRBV29-1; 10 nucleotides agree with TRBD1. The CDR3 is 14 amino acids. Germline CDR1 and CDR2: SQVTM and ANQGSEA. The junction had 9 bases not matched to a gene; V was cut back by 6 bases and J by 5 bases. The variable domain in full, completed from reference TRBV29-1 and TRBJ2-5, reads SAVISQKPSRDICQRGTSLTIQCQVDSQVTMMFWYRQQPGQSLTLIATANQGSEATYESGFVIDKFPISRPNLTFSTLTVSNMSPEDSSIYLCSVKRQGAWETQYFGPGTRLLVL.

This chain links TRBV30 with TRBJ1-2; weak D call: TRBD1 (6 bases). The V and J ends lost 3 bases and 4 bases respectively, with 12 bases between them. The CDR3 runs to 13 residues. CDR1 is GTSNPN and CDR2 is SVGIG in the germline V gene (reference sequence). The CDR3: CAWSPDSPYGYTF. CDR3 sequence (DNA): TGTGCCTGGAGCCCGGACAGCCCCTATGGCTACACCTTC.

In nucleotides, the CDR3 is TGCGCCAGCAGCCCAAGACAGGGGAACAATTCACCCCTCCACTTT. Translation gives CASSPRQGNNSPLHF. The V call is TRBV5-1, the J call TRBJ1-6; 8 positions match TRBD1. Germline V gene data show CDR1 as SGHRS and CDR2 as YFSETQ. V was pared by 4 bases and J by 7 bases, with 7 bases of the junction left unmatched. The CDR3 totals 15 residues.

The chain carries TRBV29-1 and TRBJ1-5; no firm D call. The CDR3 extends over 13 amino acids. Germline CDR1 reads SQVTM; CDR2 reads ANQGSEA. Trimming pared 4 bases from V and 5 bases from J, leaving 12 bases between. CDR3 bases: TGCAGCGTTGCGTGGGGTTTTGATCAGCCCCAGCATTTT. This translates into CSVAWGFDQPQHF.

This clone turned up a few times. This chain uses TRBV9 with TRBJ2-1; D gene ambiguous. CDR3 length: 15 amino acids. Trimming removed 0 bases at V and 5 bases at J, with 12 bases between. Germline lookup yields CDR1 SGDLS and CDR2 YYNGEE. The CDR3 region has the DNA TGTGCCAGCAGCGTAGCGGTTAGCATGGACAATGAGCAGTTCTTC. Translated: CASSVAVSMDNEQFF. Combining the CDR3 with reference TRBV9 and TRBJ2-1 gives the whole variable domain DSGVTQTPKHLITATGQRVTLRCSPRSGDLSVYWYQQSLDQGLQFLIQYYNGEERAKGNILERFSAQQFPDLHSELNLSSLELGDSALYFCASSVAVSMDNEQFFGPGTRLTVL.

The chain recombines TRBV29-1 with TRBJ2-7; D is unresolved. V dropped 7 bases and J dropped 3 bases, with 10 bases sitting between them. The CDR3 length is 11 residues. Per germline, CDR1 SQVTM and CDR2 ANQGSEA. Here the CDR3 DNA reads TGCAGCGGAAGGACGGACTACGAGCAGTACTTC. This sequence encodes CSGRTDYEQYF.

This clone occurred a few times. The chain is built from TRBV25-1 and TRBJ1-2; D is undetermined. V lost 3 bases to trimming and J lost 4 bases, with 9 bases between them. Per the germline V gene, CDR1 is MGHDK and CDR2 is SYGVNS. The CDR3 has 13 amino acids. CDR3 residues: CASSDPGSYGYTF. The CDR3 DNA sequence: TGTGCCAGCAGTGACCCGGGGAGCTATGGCTACACCTTC.